This record concerns one TCR beta chain sequence. Its matching antigen is unknown. This specimen comes from a study of shared clonotypes between healthy human individuals. Study-wide findings and caveats: For naive CD4 cells, approximately 4.7% of clonotypes were shared across a handful of donors. Since donors were few, the genetic and exposure-history diversity represented was limited.

Each subset's genomic DNA was split evenly across several immunoSEQ plates. Repertoires were generated with immunoSEQ multiplex PCR, while TCRdb's copy carries only in-frame clones and drops some. Altogether about 2,500,000 clones are present, over 85% being singletons, with the ten largest covering roughly 0.13%. The germline CDR1 and CDR2 sequences are SQVTM and ANQGSEA. The CDR3 sequence is 15 residues long. With 3 bases clipped from V and 3 bases from J, the junction kept 6 bases outside the gene matches. Negatively enriched CD4+ T cells were divided by CD45RA into naive and memory. The clonotype originates from a man aged 18 to 35 in good health. The chain carries TRBV29-1 and TRBJ2-3; the match to TRBD2 covers 10 bases. Specimen: naive CD4+ T cells sorted from blood. The subset here: CD45RA+ positively selected. The CDR3 sequence is CSVDSFSGGTDTQYF. DNA of the CDR3: TGCAGCGTTGATTCCTTTAGCGGGGGGACAGATACGCAGTATTTT.